This TCR beta chain derives from a study of blood T cell repertoires in COVID-19. Background on the study: Specimens from acute and convalescent COVID-19 originated in the United States, Italy and Spain.

Germline-derived CDR1 and CDR2 are KGHSH and LQKENI. V was clipped by 1 base and J by 10 bases; unmatched bases: 7. The CDR3 extends over 14 amino acids. Authors' processing steps: Cell counts per sample came from amplifying reference gene primers. The table came from immunoSEQ multiplex PCR; TCRdb's copy has only in-frame clones and leaves some out. The V and J calls and clone size were taken over from that table, and D and trimming were inferred from the DNA. The sample records fewer than 250,000 clones, approximately 82% being singletons. The chain has TRBV18 and TRBJ2-5, with TRBD1 matching over 9 bases. The sample consisted of peripheral blood. The sequence was obtained from a woman at least 80 years old with acute or convalescent COVID-19. CDR3 DNA sequence: TGTGCCAGCTCACCACAAACAGGGGGCTATAACCAGTACTTC. Amino acid sequence: CASSPQTGGYNQYF.